This T cell receptor delta chain was sequenced during a study of gamma-delta T cells after stem cell transplantation. This clone came up a few times. TCRdb records a much larger clone's protein for this DNA, with a difference at residue 6 that likely arises from a read error; the protein given is the translation of the DNA. CDR1 is GEAIGNYY and CDR2 is EKD in the germline V gene. CDR3 length: 14 amino acids. Trimming pared 0 bases from V and 0 bases from J, leaving 7 bases between. TCRdb re-called the RT-PCR reads via CATT. The table lists several hundred delta-chain clones, roughly 19% of them singletons, with over 30% in the top ten.

The chain combines TRDV2 with TRDJ1; no clear D. The origin of this receptor is a human donor. It is not recorded whose cells these are; they may come from a transplant donor. Sequencing used gamma-delta T cells. The CDR3 DNA is TGTGCCTGTGACACCATGGAGAACACCGATAAACTCATCTTT. Translated: CACDTMENTDKLIF.